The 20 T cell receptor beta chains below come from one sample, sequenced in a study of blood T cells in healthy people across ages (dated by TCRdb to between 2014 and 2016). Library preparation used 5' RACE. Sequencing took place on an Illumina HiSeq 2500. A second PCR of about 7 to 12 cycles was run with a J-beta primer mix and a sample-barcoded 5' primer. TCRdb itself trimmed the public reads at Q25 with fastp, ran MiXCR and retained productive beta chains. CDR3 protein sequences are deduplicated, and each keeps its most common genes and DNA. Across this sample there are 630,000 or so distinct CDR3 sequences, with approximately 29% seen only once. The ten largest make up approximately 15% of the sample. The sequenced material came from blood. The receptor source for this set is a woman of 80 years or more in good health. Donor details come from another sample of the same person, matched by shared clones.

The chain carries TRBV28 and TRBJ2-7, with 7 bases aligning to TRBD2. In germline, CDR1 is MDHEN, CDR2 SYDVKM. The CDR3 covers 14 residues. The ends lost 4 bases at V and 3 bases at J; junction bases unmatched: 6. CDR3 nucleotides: TGTGCCAGCAGTTCCTCCGGGACTAACTACGAGCAGTACTTC. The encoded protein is CASSSSGTNYEQYF.

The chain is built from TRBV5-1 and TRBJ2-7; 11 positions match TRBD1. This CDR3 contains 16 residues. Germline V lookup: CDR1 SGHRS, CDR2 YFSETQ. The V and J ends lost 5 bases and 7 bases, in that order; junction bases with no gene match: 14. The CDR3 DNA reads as TGCGCCAGCAGTGGGGACAGGGGGTTAGACGGTAATGAGCAGTACTTC. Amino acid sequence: CASSGDRGLDGNEQYF.

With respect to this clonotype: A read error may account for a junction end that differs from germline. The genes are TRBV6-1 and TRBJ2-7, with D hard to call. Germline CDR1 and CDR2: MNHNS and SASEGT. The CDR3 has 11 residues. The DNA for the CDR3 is TGTGCCGGCAGTGAAAGTTACGAGCAGTACTTC. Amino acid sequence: CAGSESYEQYF.

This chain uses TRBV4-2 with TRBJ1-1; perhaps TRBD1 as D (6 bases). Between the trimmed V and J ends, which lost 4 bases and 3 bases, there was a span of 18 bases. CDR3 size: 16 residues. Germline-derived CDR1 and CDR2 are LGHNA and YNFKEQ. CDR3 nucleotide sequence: TGTGCCAGCAGCCCGCTAGATTCGGGGGCTGACACTGAAGCTTTCTTT. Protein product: CASSPLDSGADTEAFF.

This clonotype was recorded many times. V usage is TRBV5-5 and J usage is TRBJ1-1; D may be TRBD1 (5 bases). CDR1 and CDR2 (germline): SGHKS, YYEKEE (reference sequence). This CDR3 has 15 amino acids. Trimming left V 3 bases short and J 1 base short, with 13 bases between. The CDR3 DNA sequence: TGTGCCAGCAGCTCAACCGGGACGCCGAACACTGAAGCTTTCTTT. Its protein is CASSSTGTPNTEAFF.

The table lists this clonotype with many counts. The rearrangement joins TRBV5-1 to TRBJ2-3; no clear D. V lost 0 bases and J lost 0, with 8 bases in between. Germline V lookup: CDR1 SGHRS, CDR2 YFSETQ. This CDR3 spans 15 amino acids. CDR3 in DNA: TGCGCCAGCAGCTTGGACATCCCTAGCACAGATACGCAGTATTTT. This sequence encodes CASSLDIPSTDTQYF.

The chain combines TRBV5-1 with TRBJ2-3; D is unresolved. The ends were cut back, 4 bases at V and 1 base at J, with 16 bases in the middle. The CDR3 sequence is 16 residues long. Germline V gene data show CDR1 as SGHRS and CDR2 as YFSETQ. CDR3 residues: CASSNPLVQGTDTQYF. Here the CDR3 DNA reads TGCGCCAGCAGCAATCCTCTAGTACAAGGCACAGATACGCAGTATTTT.

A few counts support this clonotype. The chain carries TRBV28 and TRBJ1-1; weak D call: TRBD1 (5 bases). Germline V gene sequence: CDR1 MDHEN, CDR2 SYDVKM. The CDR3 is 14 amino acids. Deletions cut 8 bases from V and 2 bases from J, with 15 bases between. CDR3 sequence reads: CASGMSRANTEAFF. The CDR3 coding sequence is TGTGCCAGCGGGATGAGCAGGGCAAACACTGAAGCTTTCTTT.

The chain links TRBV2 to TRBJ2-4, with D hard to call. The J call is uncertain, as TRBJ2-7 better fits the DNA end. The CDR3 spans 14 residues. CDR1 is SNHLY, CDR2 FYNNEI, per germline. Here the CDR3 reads CASSLYGRKREQYF. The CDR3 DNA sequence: TGTGCCAGCAGTTTATACGGCAGGAAGCGCGAGCAGTACTTC.

The CDR3 DNA reads as TGTGCCAGCAGCTCCGGGGTAGTTAGCTTAGACACGCAGTATTTT. Encoded protein: CASSSGVVSLDTQYF. The chain recombines TRBV7-3 with TRBJ2-3; a weak D match, TRBD2 (5 bases). V lost 4 bases and J 9 bases, leaving 20 bases between the germline ends. This CDR3 contains 15 residues. Germline lookup yields CDR1 SGHTA and CDR2 FQGTGA.

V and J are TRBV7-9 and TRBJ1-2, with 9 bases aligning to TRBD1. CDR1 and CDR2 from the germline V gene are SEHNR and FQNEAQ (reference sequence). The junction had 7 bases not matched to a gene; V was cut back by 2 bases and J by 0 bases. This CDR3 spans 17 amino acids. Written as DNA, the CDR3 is TGTGCCAGCAGCTTAACAGGGGGCCTCTTAGCTAACTATGGCTACACCTTC. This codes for CASSLTGGLLANYGYTF.

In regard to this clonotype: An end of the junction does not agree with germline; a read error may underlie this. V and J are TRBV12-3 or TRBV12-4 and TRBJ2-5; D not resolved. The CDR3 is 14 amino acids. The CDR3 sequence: CTSSLSLGKETQYF. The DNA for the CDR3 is TGTACCAGCAGTTTGAGTCTGGGGAAAGAGACCCAGTACTTC.

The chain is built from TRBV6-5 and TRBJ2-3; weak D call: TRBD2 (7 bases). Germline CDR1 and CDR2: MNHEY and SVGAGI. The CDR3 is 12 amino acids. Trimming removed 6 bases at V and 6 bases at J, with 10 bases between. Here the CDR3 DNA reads TGTGCCAGCAGGCGGGGGCCGGATACGCAGTATTTT. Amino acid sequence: CASRRGPDTQYF.

CDR3 loop: CSTLLRRPTNTEAFF. The CDR3 DNA sequence: TGCAGTACGCTCCTCCGTAGGCCTACGAACACTGAAGCTTTCTTT. V gene TRBV20-1 combines with J gene TRBJ1-1; no firm D call. This CDR3 spans 15 amino acids. The V gene's germline CDR1 is DFQATT and CDR2 SNEGSKA (reference sequence). The germline V and J ends were trimmed by 8 bases and 1 base, with 20 bases remaining between them.

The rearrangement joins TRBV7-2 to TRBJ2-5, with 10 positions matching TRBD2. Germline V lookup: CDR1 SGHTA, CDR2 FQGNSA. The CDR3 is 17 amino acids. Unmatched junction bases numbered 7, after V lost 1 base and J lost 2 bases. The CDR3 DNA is TGTGCCAGCAGCTTAGGGCCTAGCGGGGGATATCAAGAGACCCAGTACTTC. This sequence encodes CASSLGPSGGYQETQYF.

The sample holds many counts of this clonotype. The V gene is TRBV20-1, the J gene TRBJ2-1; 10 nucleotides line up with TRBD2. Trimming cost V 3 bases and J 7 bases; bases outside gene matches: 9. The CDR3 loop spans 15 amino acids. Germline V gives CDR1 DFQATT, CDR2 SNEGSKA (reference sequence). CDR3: CSARPSGGPSNEQFF. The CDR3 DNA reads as TGCAGTGCTAGGCCTAGCGGGGGCCCTTCGAATGAGCAGTTCTTC.

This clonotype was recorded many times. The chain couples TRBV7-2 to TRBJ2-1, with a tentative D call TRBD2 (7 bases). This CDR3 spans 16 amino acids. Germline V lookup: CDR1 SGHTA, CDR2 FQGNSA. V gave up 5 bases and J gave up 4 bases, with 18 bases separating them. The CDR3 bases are TGTGCCAGCAGCCCTCGGAGGGCGGGGGCTTACAATGAGCAGTTCTTC. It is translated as CASSPRRAGAYNEQFF. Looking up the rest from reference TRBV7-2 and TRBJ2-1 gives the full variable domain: GAGVSQSPSNKVTEKGKDVELRCDPISGHTALYWYRQSLGQGLEFLIYFQGNSAPDKSGLPSDRFSAERTGGSVSTLTIQRTQQEDSAVYLCASSPRRAGAYNEQFFGPGTRLTVL.

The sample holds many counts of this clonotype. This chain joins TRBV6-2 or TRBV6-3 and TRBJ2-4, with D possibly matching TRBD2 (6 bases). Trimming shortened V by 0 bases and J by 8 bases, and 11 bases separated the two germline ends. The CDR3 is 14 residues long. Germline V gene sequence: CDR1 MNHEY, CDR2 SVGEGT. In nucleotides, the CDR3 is TGTGCCAGCAGTTACTCCCCCGGCGGGGACATTCAGTACTTC. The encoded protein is CASSYSPGGDIQYF.

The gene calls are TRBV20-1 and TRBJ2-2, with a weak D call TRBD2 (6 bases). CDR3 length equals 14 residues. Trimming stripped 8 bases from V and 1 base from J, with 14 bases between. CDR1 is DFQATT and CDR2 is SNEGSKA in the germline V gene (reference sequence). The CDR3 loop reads CSCGGTGNTGELFF. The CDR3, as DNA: TGCAGTTGCGGAGGGACGGGGAACACCGGGGAGCTGTTTTTT.

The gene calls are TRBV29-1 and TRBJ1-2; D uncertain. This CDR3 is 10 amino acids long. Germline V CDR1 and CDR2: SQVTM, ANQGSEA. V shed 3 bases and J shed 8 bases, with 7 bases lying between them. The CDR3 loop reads CSVDRLGYTF. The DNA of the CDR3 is TGCAGCGTTGATCGACTCGGCTACACCTTC.